The table lists the clone carrying this T cell receptor beta chain with many counts. Antigen: not known. Time point meaning: newly diagnosed GD, antithyroid drugs for less than 3 months. Preparation of the TCR library used RNA extracted from PBMCs. Germline V lookup: CDR1 SNHLY, CDR2 FYNNEI. The CDR3 length is 18 residues. The V and J ends lost 1 base and 2 bases, in that order; junction bases with no gene match: 10. This specimen belongs to a study of regulatory T cells in long-lasting Graves disease. At the level of the study: Freshly diagnosed Graves' patients had used antithyroid drugs for under 3 months.

Arm-PCR of CDR3 regions with iRepertoire HTBI primers generated TCR beta libraries. TCRdb processed the multiplex PCR reads anew with MiXCR; each CDR3 protein has one entry. The sample records a few hundred thousand distinct CDR3 sequences, roughly 17% being singletons. Notes on the study in general: Lower TCR diversity characterized persistent Graves' patients relative to newly diagnosed patients. Authors noted too few samples as a limitation.

The data also belong to a second study, concerning T cells in Graves' hyperthyroidism and ophthalmopathy. From that second work: The HTBI primer set served for first-round RT-PCR of the TCR CDR3.

Material: peripheral blood mononuclear cells (PBMCs), obtained at new diagnosis, from a patient treated with antithyroid drugs. The TCR comes from a man aged 40-49 years with Graves disease. The chain is built from TRBV2 and TRBJ2-1, with 8 bases aligning to TRBD1. The CDR3 reads CASSEGVGTGSTYNEQFF. As DNA, the CDR3 is TGTGCCAGCAGTGAAGGGGTAGGGACAGGAAGCACCTACAATGAGCAGTTCTTC.